This entry is about one T cell receptor beta chain. Its specificity is not known. This entry is derived from a study of T cell responses to AZD1222 COVID-19 vaccine. Study-level points and caveats: Regions 160-218 and 743-854 held dominance among vaccine-associated CD4 TCRs, which spanned spike. Reports indicate that nearly half of spike-specific TCRs are directed at unmutated variant regions. It should be noted that donors were predominantly white British and more often female, and clonal diversity was possibly underestimated.

TCRdb keeps only in-frame clones here, not all; method: immunoSEQ multiplex PCR. The sample shows around 150,000 clones, approximately 95% of them seen only once. Germline values: CDR1 LNHDA, CDR2 SQIVND (reference sequence). V was clipped by 0 bases and J by 0 bases; unmatched bases: 7. The CDR3 sequence is 17 residues long. The sequences come from peripheral blood, collected 28 days after the second AZD1222 dose. The chain uses TRBV19 and TRBJ2-5, with TRBD1 identical over 7 bases. This clonotype was sampled from an adult who received the AZD1222 COVID-19 vaccine. The CDR3 spells CASSIDAGGLYQETQYF. The CDR3 DNA is TGTGCCAGTAGTATAGACGCAGGGGGATTGTACCAAGAGACCCAGTACTTC.